This is a list of T cell receptor beta chains from one sample in a study of blood T cells in healthy people across ages. TCRdb reanalysed the 5' RACE reads using MiXCR and keeps one entry per CDR3 protein. The sample has about 680,000 distinct CDR3 sequences, around 49% seen once. Material: blood. These receptors were obtained from a woman between 55 and 75 years old in good health. The CDR3 runs from the conserved cysteine through the conserved F or W. The D gene is left open where the match is weak. The listing skips clone size in some rows; elsewhere it reads once, few, many or a size class.

j_call d_call v_call clone_size cdr3_aa cdr3_nt
TRBJ2-7 TRBD2 TRBV20-1 few CSARVGLAGTGEQYF TGCAGTGCTAGAGTCGGACTAGCAGGTACGGGCGAGCAGTACTTC
TRBJ2-3 NA TRBV11-2 NA CASSLDGAGTDTQYF TGTGCCAGCAGCTTGGACGGGGCTGGCACAGATACGCAGTATTTT
TRBJ2-5 NA TRBV7-9 NA CASSVALERTQYF TGTGCCAGCAGCGTAGCCCTTGAGAGGACCCAGTACTTC
TRBJ1-1 NA TRBV4-2 few CASSHGGRVNTEAFF TGTGCCAGCAGCCACGGGGGGCGCGTGAACACTGAAGCTTTCTTT
TRBJ2-3 NA TRBV5-1 NA CASSLGPTKVADTQYF TGCGCCAGCAGCTTGGGGCCGACCAAGGTTGCAGATACGCAGTATTTT
TRBJ2-7 NA TRBV4-3 NA CASSQVTSGDSSYEQYF TGCGCCAGCAGCCAAGTGACATCTGGGGATAGCTCCTACGAGCAGTACTTC
TRBJ2-1 NA TRBV20-1 NA CSARNPGTLSSYEQFF TGCAGTGCCCGTAATCCCGGGACACTCTCATCCTACGAGCAGTTCTTC
TRBJ2-3 NA TRBV6-6 once CASSYLRWETDTQYF TGTGCCAGCAGCTACCTTCGGTGGGAGACAGATACGCAGTATTTT
TRBJ1-2 NA TRBV5-1 NA CASSLGAEVYGYTF TGCGCCAGCAGCTTGGGGGCGGAGGTCTATGGCTACACCTTC
TRBJ1-2 NA TRBV28 NA CASSLPGLGGYTF TGTGCCAGCAGTTTACCAGGGCTCGGGGGCTACACCTTC
TRBJ2-5 NA TRBV7-2 NA CASSPTLAEGQETQYF TGTGCCAGCAGCCCGACACTGGCCGAGGGTCAGGAGACCCAGTACTTC
TRBJ2-3 TRBD1 TRBV18 NA CASSPSRTGAGDTQYF TGTGCCAGCTCACCTTCCAGGACAGGGGCCGGAGACACGCAGTATTTT
TRBJ1-1 NA TRBV7-8 NA CASSLMGYRTEAFF TGTGCCAGCAGCTTGATGGGGTATCGCACTGAAGCTTTCTTT
TRBJ1-2 TRBD1 TRBV12-3/TRBV12-4 NA CASSLSGGRDRGYGYTF TGTGCCAGCAGTTTATCGGGGGGGAGGGACAGGGGATACGGCTACACCTTC
TRBJ2-1 TRBD1 TRBV3-1 NA CASSQGTGDYNEQFF TGTGCCAGCAGCCAGGGTACAGGGGACTACAATGAGCAGTTCTTC
TRBJ1-1 NA TRBV5-1 NA CASSPMGNTEAFF TGCGCCAGCAGCCCCATGGGGAACACTGAAGCTTTCTTT
TRBJ2-7 TRBD2 TRBV27 NA CASSERGPYEQYF TGTGCCAGCAGTGAGCGGGGACCCTACGAGCAGTACTTC
TRBJ1-1 TRBD1 TRBV5-1 NA CASSLGGGGTGVNTEAFF TGCGCCAGCAGCTTGGGGGGGGGAGGGACAGGGGTGAACACTGAAGCTTTCTTT
TRBJ2-7 TRBD1 TRBV6-5 NA CASRLGQTDYEQYF TGTGCCAGCAGACTGGGACAGACCGACTACGAGCAGTACTTC
TRBJ1-2 NA TRBV9 NA CASSAATRNYGYTF TGTGCCAGCAGCGCTGCGACACGCAACTATGGCTACACCTTC
TRBJ2-1 NA TRBV30 NA CAWSNYYNEQFF TGTGCCTGGAGCAACTATTACAATGAGCAGTTCTTC